This T cell receptor beta chain derives from a study of shared clonotypes between healthy human individuals. Study findings and constraints: Investigators expected sequencing depth to affect clonotype sharing among donors. What rarefaction showed was incomplete sorted-subset sequencing despite large depth. Researchers sampled blood only, noting tissue repertoires likely differ. When compared with the clonotypes that were shared by all four sorted-subset donors, the non-shared clonotypes turned out to have lower generation probabilities.

Some clones are missing from TCRdb's copy, which holds only in-frame ones; the method was immunoSEQ multiplex PCR. The sample consists of roughly 2.2 million clones, roughly 90% of them appearing once. A remark on this clone: What it binds is not known.

CDR3 length: 14 amino acids. CDR1 and CDR2 from the germline V gene are SGHRS and YFSETQ. V lost 7 bases, J lost 3 bases, and 5 bases stayed unmatched. V and J are TRBV5-1 and TRBJ2-1, with 9 positions matching TRBD1. Sequencing was done on a sample of naive CD4+ T cells from PBMCs. Documented subset: CD45RA+ positively selected. This clonotype was obtained from a man aged 18 to 35 in good health. Some clones in this sample may be carry-over from other donors' samples. CDR3 amino acids: CASRGDRDYNEQFF. The CDR3, as DNA: TGCGCCAGCCGGGGGGACAGGGACTACAATGAGCAGTTCTTC.